Reported below is one T cell receptor beta chain. Sequencing was performed with immunoSEQ multiplex PCR; in TCRdb, only in-frame clones are kept and a portion is missing. Of some 250,000 clones in the sample, roughly 80% were seen once. The data belong to a study of control samples from healthy donors and cancer patients. The sequence derives from a woman aged 55-70 years with lung cancer. Sequencing was performed on PBMCs.

As DNA, the CDR3 is TGTGCCAGCAGCCCTGGAGCTAGCGGGTTCCAAGAGACCCAGTACTTC. Residues: CASSPGASGFQETQYF. V usage is TRBV28 and J usage is TRBJ2-5, with TRBD2 identical over 8 bases. V was clipped by 6 bases and J by 1 base; unmatched bases: 10. From germline, CDR1 is MDHEN and CDR2 SYDVKM. CDR3 size: 16 residues.